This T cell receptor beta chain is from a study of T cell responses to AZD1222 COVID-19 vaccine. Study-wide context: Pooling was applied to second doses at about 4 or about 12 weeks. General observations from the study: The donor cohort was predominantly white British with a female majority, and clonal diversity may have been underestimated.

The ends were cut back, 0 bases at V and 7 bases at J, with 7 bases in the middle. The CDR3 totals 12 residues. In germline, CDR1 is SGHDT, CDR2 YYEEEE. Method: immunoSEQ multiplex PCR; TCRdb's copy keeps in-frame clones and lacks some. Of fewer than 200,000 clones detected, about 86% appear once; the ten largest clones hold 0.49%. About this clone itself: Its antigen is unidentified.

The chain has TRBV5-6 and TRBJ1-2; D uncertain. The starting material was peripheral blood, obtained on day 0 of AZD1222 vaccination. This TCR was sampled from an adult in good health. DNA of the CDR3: TGTGCCAGCAGCTTGGGGGCGGGTGGCTACACCTTC. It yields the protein CASSLGAGGYTF.